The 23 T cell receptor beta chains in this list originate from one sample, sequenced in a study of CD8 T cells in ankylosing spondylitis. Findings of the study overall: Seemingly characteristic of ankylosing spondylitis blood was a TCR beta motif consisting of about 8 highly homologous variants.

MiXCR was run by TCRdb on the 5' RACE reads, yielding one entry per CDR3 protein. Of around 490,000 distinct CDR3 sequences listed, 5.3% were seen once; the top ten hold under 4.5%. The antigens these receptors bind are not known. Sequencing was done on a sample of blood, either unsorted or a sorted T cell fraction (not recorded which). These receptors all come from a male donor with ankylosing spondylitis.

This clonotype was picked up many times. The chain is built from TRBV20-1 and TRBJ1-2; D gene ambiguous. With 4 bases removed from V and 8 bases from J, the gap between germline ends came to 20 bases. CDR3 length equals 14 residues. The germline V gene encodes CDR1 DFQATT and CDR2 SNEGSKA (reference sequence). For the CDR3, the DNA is TGCAGTGCTACCAGAGCAGTAATCGAAGGAGGCTACACCTTC. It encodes CSATRAVIEGGYTF.

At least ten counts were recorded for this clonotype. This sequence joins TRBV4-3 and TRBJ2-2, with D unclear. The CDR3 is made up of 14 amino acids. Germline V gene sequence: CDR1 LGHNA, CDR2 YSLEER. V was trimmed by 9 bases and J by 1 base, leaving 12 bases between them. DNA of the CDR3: TGCGCCAGACAGTCAGGCCTGAACACCGGGGAGCTGTTTTTT. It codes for CARQSGLNTGELFF.

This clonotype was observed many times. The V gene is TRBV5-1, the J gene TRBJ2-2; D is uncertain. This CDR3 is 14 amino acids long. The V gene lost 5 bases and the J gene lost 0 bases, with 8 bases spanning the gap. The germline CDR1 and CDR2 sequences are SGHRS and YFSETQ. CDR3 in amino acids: CASRDMANTGELFF. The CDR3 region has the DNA TGCGCCAGCAGAGACATGGCGAACACCGGGGAGCTGTTTTTT.

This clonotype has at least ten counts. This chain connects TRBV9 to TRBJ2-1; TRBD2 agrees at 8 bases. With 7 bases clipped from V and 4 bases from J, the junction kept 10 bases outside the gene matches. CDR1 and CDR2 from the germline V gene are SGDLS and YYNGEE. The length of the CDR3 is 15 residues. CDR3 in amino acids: CASAQRVAGYNEQFF. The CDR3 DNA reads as TGTGCCAGCGCCCAAAGGGTAGCGGGGTACAATGAGCAGTTCTTC. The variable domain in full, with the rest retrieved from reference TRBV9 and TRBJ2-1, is DSGVTQTPKHLITATGQRVTLRCSPRSGDLSVYWYQQSLDQGLQFLIQYYNGEERAKGNILERFSAQQFPDLHSELNLSSLELGDSALYFCASAQRVAGYNEQFFGPGTRLTVL.

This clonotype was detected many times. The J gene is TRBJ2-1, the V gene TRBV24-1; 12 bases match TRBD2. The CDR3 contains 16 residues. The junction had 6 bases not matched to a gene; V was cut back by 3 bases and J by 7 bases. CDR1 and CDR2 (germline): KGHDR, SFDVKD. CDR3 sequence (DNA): TGTGCCACCAGTGATAGGGTAACTAGCGGGGGGAATGAGCAGTTCTTC. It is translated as CATSDRVTSGGNEQFF.

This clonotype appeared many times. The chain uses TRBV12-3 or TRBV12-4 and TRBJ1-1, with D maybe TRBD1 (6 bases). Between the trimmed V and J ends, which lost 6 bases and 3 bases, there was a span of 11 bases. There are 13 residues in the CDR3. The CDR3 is CASSTGGHTEAFF. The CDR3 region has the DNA TGTGCCAGCAGCACGGGGGGCCACACTGAAGCTTTCTTT.

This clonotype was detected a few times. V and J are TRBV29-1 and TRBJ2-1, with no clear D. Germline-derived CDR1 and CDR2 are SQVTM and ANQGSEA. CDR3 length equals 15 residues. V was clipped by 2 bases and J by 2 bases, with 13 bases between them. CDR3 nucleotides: TGCAGCGTTGAAAAAAGGGCCAAAGCCTACAATGAGCAGTTCTTC. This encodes CSVEKRAKAYNEQFF.

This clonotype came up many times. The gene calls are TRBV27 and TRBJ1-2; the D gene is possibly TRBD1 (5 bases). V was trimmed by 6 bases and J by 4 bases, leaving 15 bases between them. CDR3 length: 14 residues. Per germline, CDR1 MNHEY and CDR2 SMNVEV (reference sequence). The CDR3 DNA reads TGTGCCAGCAGCCTGAACGGGGGGGTCTATGGCTACACCTTC. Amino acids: CASSLNGGVYGYTF.

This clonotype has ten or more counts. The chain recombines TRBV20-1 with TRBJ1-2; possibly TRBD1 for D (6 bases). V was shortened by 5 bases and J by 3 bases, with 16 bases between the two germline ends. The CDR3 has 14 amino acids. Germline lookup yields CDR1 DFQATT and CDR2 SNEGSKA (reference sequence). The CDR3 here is CSARPGGFDYGYTF. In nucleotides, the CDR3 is TGCAGTGCTCGGCCGGGGGGCTTTGACTATGGCTACACCTTC.

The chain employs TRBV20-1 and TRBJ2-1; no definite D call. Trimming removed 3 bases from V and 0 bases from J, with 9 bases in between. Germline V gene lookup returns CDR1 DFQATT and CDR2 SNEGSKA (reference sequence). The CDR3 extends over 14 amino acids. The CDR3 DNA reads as TGCAGTGCTAGTAGTCTTACCTCCTACAATGAGCAGTTCTTC. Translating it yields CSASSLTSYNEQFF.

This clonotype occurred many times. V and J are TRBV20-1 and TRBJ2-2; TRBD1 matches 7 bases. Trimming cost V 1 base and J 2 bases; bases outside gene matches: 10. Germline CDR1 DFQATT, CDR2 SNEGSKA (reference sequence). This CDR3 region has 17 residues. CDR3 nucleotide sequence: TGCAGTGCTAGAGGGAGGACAGGCACACTTAACACCGGGGAGCTGTTTTTT. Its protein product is CSARGRTGTLNTGELFF.

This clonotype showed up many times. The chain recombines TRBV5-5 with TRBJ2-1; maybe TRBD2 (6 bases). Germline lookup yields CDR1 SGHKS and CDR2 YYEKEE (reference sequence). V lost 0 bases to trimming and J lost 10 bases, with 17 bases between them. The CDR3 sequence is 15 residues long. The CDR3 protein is CASSLGGDARREQFF. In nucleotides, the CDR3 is TGTGCCAGCAGCTTGGGCGGGGACGCCCGGCGGGAGCAGTTCTTC.

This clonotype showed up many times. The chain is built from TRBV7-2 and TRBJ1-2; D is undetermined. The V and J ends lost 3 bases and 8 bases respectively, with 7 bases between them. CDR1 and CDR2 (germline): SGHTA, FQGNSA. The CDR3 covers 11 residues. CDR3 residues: CASSFIAGYTF. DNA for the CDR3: TGTGCCAGCAGCTTCATCGCCGGCTACACCTTC. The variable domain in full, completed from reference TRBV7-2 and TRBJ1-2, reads GAGVSQSPSNKVTEKGKDVELRCDPISGHTALYWYRQSLGQGLEFLIYFQGNSAPDKSGLPSDRFSAERTGGSVSTLTIQRTQQEDSAVYLCASSFIAGYTFGSGTRLTVV.

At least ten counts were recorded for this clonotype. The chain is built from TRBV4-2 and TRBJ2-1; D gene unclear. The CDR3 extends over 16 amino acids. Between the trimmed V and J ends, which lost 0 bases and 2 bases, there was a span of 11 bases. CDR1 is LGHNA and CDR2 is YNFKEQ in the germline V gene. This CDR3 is CASSQDNPAPYNEQFF. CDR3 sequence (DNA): TGTGCCAGCAGCCAAGATAATCCAGCCCCCTACAATGAGCAGTTCTTC.

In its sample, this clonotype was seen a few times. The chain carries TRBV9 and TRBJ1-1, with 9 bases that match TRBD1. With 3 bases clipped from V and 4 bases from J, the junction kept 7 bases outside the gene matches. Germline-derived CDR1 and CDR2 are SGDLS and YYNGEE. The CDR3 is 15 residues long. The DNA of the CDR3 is TGTGCCAGCAGCGCCCGGGACAGGGTTCCCACTGAAGCTTTCTTT. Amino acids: CASSARDRVPTEAFF.

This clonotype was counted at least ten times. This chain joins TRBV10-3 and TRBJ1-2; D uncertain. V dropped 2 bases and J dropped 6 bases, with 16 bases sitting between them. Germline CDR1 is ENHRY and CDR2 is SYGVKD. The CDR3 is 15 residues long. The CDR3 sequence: CAISEVAEGNDGYTF. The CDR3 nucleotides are TGTGCCATCAGTGAGGTGGCAGAAGGGAACGATGGCTACACCTTC.

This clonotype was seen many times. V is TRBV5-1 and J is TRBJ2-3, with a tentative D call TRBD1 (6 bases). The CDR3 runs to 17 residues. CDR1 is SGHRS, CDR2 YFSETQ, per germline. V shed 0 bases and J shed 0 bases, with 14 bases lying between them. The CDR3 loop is CASSLAFLDSSTDTQYF. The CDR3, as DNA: TGCGCCAGCAGCTTGGCCTTCCTGGACAGTAGCACAGATACGCAGTATTTT.

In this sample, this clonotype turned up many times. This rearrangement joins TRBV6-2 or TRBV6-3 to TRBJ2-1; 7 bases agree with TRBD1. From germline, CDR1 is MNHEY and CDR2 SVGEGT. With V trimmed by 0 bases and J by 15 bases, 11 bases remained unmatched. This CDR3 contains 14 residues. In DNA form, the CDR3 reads TGTGCCAGCAGTTACTCCACGACAGGGACGCTCGGGTTCTTC. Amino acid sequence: CASSYSTTGTLGFF.

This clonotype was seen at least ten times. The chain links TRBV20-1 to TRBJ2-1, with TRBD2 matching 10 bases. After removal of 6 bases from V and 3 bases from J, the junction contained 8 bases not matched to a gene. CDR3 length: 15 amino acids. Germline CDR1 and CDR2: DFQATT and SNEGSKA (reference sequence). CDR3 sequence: CSAKRGLAIYNEQFF. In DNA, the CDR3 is TGCAGTGCCAAAAGGGGACTAGCGATCTACAATGAGCAGTTCTTC.

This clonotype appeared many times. The CDR3 nucleotides read TGTGCCAGCAGCTCCCGGGGCAGGGGCGAAGAGGAGACCCAGTACTTC. The encoded protein is CASSSRGRGEEETQYF. The rearrangement uses TRBV7-9 and TRBJ2-5; the D gene is possibly TRBD1 (6 bases). The CDR3 contains 16 residues. Germline CDR1 reads SEHNR; CDR2 reads FQNEAQ (reference sequence). V lost 4 bases and J 5 bases, leaving 20 bases between the germline ends.

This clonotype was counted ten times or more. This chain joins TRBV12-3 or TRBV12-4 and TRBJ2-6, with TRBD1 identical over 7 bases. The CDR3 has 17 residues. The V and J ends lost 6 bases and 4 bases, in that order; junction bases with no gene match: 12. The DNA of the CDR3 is TGTGCCAGCAGCCTAAGGACAGGCCCGGACGGGGCCAACGTCCTGACTTTC. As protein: CASSLRTGPDGANVLTF.

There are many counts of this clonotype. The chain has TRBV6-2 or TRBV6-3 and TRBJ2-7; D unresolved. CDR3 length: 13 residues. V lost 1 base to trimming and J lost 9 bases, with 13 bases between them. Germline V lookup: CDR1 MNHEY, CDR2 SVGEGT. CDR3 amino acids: CASSYLFQNGQYF. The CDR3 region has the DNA TGTGCCAGCAGTTACTTGTTCCAAAACGGGCAGTACTTC.

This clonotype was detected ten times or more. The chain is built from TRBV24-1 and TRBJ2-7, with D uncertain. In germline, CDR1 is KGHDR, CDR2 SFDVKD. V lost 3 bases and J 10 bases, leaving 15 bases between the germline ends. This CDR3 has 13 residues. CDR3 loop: CATSDATRGPQYF. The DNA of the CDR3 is TGTGCCACCAGTGATGCAACTCGCGGCCCTCAGTACTTC.